Below are 5 T cell receptor beta chains sequenced from a single sample in a study of shared clonotypes between healthy human individuals. Some clones are missing from TCRdb's copy, which holds only in-frame ones; the method was immunoSEQ multiplex PCR. The data contain roughly 2,500,000 clones, 93% of them singletons. The sequencing sample was made of naive CD4+ T cells from PBMCs. Subset defined: CD45RA+ positively selected. The receptors were gathered from a man aged 18 to 35 in good health. Some clones in this sample may be carry-over from other donors' samples.

The chain has TRBV19 and TRBJ2-5; unclear D gene. Germline CDR1 and CDR2: LNHDA and SQIVND (reference sequence). This CDR3 is built from 13 residues. Trimming removed 5 bases at V and 3 bases at J, with 10 bases between. The CDR3, as DNA: TGTGCCAGTAGTCGGGCTAGAGAAGAGACCCAGTACTTC. It specifies CASSRAREETQYF.

The gene calls are TRBV2 and TRBJ2-3; D may be TRBD1 or TRBD2 (7 bases each). The CDR3 covers 15 residues. From germline, CDR1 is SNHLY and CDR2 FYNNEI. The V end was cut by 4 bases, the J end by 5 bases, with 16 bases between. CDR3 sequence reads: CASSGGGGEGDTQYF. The CDR3, as DNA: TGTGCCAGCAGTGGGGGAGGGGGCGAGGGAGATACGCAGTATTTT.

The J gene is TRBJ1-4, the V gene TRBV5-6, with D unresolved. Germline V CDR1 and CDR2: SGHDT, YYEEEE. The CDR3 is 14 amino acids. Between the trimmed V and J ends, which lost 2 bases and 8 bases, there was a span of 13 bases. The CDR3 nucleotides are TGTGCCAGCAGCTTCGCAGGCGTGGGAGAAAAACTGTTTTTT. The encoded protein is CASSFAGVGEKLFF. The whole variable domain, remainder taken from reference TRBV5-6 and TRBJ1-4, is DAGVTQSPTHLIKTRGQQVTLRCSPKSGHDTVSWYQQALGQGPQFIFQYYEEEERQRGNFPDRFSGHQFPNYSSELNVNALLLGDSALYLCASSFAGVGEKLFFGSGTQLSVL.

This chain uses TRBV27 with TRBJ2-7; the match to TRBD1 covers 9 bases. The CDR3 extends over 15 amino acids. J lost 5 bases, V lost 3 bases, and 8 bases had no gene match. The germline gives CDR1 MNHEY, CDR2 SMNVEV (reference sequence). The CDR3 DNA sequence: TGTGCCAGCAGTTTCGGGACAGGGTTTTGGGACGAGCAGTACTTC. Amino acids: CASSFGTGFWDEQYF.

Comment on this clone: The same CDR3 is also encoded by other DNA sequences in this sample. The chain couples TRBV5-1 to TRBJ2-5, with D perhaps matching TRBD1 (5 bases). This CDR3 has 13 residues. CDR1 is SGHRS, CDR2 YFSETQ, per germline. V was pared by 2 bases and J by 5 bases, with 10 bases between. CDR3 DNA sequence: TGCGCCAGCAGCTTCAGGGTGGAGGAGACCCAGTACTTC. Protein sequence: CASSFRVEETQYF.